This is a list of T cell receptor beta chains from one sample in a study of cytomegalovirus exposure and HLA in healthy donors. Generated by immunoSEQ multiplex PCR, the TCRdb table keeps only in-frame clones and is missing some. The sample records around 140,000 clones, 70% to 80% being singletons. The specimen sequenced was PBMCs. Receptors originate from a young woman in good health and CMV-seropositive. Both conserved end residues are part of each CDR3. D genes are given only for firm matches. Some rows mark clone size as missing; the rest say once, few, many or name a class of expanded clone.

J gene | clone size | D gene | CDR3 length | V gene | CDR3 protein | CDR3 DNA
TRBJ2-5 | few | . | 16 | TRBV7-9 | CASSPNIGGVQETQYF | TGTGCCAGCAGCCCGAATATAGGGGGGGTACAAGAGACCCAGTACTTC
TRBJ1-2 | . | . | 12 | TRBV27 | CASSSQGNGYTF | TGTGCCAGCAGTTCCCAGGGGAATGGCTACACCTTC
TRBJ1-2 | . | TRBD1 | 15 | TRBV5-1 | CASSPRLGQGLGYTF | TGCGCCAGCAGCCCCCGCTTGGGACAGGGTCTTGGCTACACCTTC
TRBJ1-1 | . | TRBD1 | 14 | TRBV19 | CASIQTGLNTEAFF | TGTGCCAGTATCCAGACAGGGCTGAACACTGAAGCTTTCTTT
TRBJ1-1 | few | TRBD1 | 15 | TRBV7-2 | CASSPRTGWNTEAFF | TGTGCCAGCAGCCCCCGGACAGGGTGGAACACTGAAGCTTTCTTT
TRBJ2-1 | . | TRBD2 | 17 | TRBV5-6 | CASSTEASGGAYNEQFF | TGTGCCAGCAGCACGGAGGCTAGCGGGGGGGCCTACAATGAGCAGTTCTTC
TRBJ1-1 | . | . | 15 | TRBV5-1 | CASSLIPGVNTEAFF | TGCGCCAGCAGCTTGATCCCAGGGGTGAACACTGAAGCTTTCTTT
TRBJ1-1 | . | . | 13 | TRBV7-9 | CASSPTGNTEAFF | TGTGCCAGCAGTCCGACAGGGAACACTGAAGCTTTCTTT
TRBJ1-1 | . | . | 15 | TRBV7-2 | CASSQWAGGVTEAFF | TGTGCCAGCAGCCAGTGGGCAGGAGGCGTGACTGAAGCTTTCTTT
TRBJ1-1 | . | . | 14 | TRBV5-1 | CASSLGGEDTEAFF | TGCGCCAGCAGCTTGGGCGGGGAAGACACTGAAGCTTTCTTT
TRBJ1-5 | . | . | 15 | TRBV5-5 | CASSPRGGGNQPQHF | TGTGCCAGCAGCCCCCGTGGGGGAGGAAATCAGCCCCAGCATTTT
TRBJ1-6 | . | TRBD1 | 15 | TRBV19 | CASSGDRGHYSPLHF | TGTGCCAGTAGCGGGGACAGGGGGCATTATTCACCCCTCCACTTT
TRBJ1-1 | . | . | 13 | TRBV29-1 | CSVEGGGNTEAFF | TGCAGCGTTGAAGGGGGAGGGAACACTGAAGCTTTCTTT
TRBJ2-2 | . | . | 13 | TRBV6-4 | CASSDSGTGELFF | TGTGCCAGCAGTGACTCCGGGACCGGGGAGCTGTTTTTT
TRBJ2-2 | . | . | 16 | TRBV10-2 | CASSESGRIGTGELFF | TGCGCCAGCAGTGAGTCGGGCCGGATCGGCACCGGGGAGCTGTTTTTT
TRBJ2-7 | . | . | 18 | TRBV5-1 | CASSLEAAENLPYYEQYF | TGCGCCAGCAGCTTGGAAGCGGCGGAGAATTTACCTTACTACGAGCAGTACTTC
TRBJ1-2 | . | TRBD1 | 15 | TRBV2 | CASSTRTGANYGYTF | TGTGCCAGCAGTACCAGGACAGGGGCAAACTATGGCTACACCTTC
TRBJ2-5 | once | TRBD2 | 14 | TRBV19 | CASAMGGDVETQYF | TGTGCCAGTGCGATGGGGGGGGATGTCGAGACCCAGTACTTC
TRBJ2-7 | . | . | 14 | TRBV6-5 | CASSYSHGGYEQYF | TGTGCCAGCAGTTACTCCCACGGGGGCTACGAGCAGTACTTC
TRBJ1-5 | . | . | 16 | TRBV7-8 | CASSLEAAYSNQPQHF | TGTGCCAGCAGCTTAGAGGCAGCGTATAGCAATCAGCCCCAGCATTTT
TRBJ2-7 | . | . | 14 | TRBV10-3 | CAISDPGKTYEQYF | TGTGCCATCAGTGACCCCGGGAAAACCTACGAGCAGTACTTC
TRBJ1-4 | . | TRBD1 | 15 | TRBV6-6 | CASREQGSLNEKLFF | TGTGCCAGCAGAGAACAGGGGTCTTTAAATGAAAAACTGTTTTTT
TRBJ1-1 | . | . | 12 | TRBV10-3 | CAIAGLNTEAFF | TGTGCCATCGCAGGGTTGAACACTGAAGCTTTCTTT
TRBJ2-2 | . | TRBD1 | 16 | TRBV28 | CASSSSGQGRAGELFF | TGTGCCAGCAGTTCCTCAGGACAGGGTAGGGCCGGGGAGCTGTTTTTT
TRBJ1-3 | few | . | 13 | TRBV7-2 | CASSFNSRNTIYF | TGTGCCAGCAGCTTCAACAGCAGAAACACCATATATTTT
TRBJ1-1 | . | TRBD1 | 16 | TRBV10-3 | CAISETSGTGFTEAFF | TGTGCCATCAGCGAAACTTCCGGGACAGGGTTCACTGAAGCTTTCTTT
TRBJ2-1 | . | . | 15 | TRBV10-3 | CAISDSGGAGNEQFF | TGTGCCATCAGTGACTCTGGGGGGGCCGGCAATGAGCAGTTCTTC
TRBJ2-2 | once | . | 13 | TRBV28 | CASSSRSGAELFF | TGTGCCAGCAGTTCACGTTCAGGGGCGGAGCTGTTTTTT
TRBJ2-1 | . | TRBD2 | 15 | TRBV5-1 | CASSLEGLASNEQFF | TGCGCCAGCAGCTTGGAGGGACTAGCGTCCAATGAGCAGTTCTTC
TRBJ2-7 | . | . | 12 | TRBV6-1 | CASADGHYEQYF | TGTGCCAGCGCGGATGGCCACTACGAGCAGTACTTC
TRBJ2-1 | . | . | 13 | TRBV18 | CASSPDSYNEQFF | TGTGCCAGCTCACCCGACAGCTACAATGAGCAGTTCTTC
TRBJ2-5 | . | TRBD2 | 14 | TRBV5-5 | CASSSGLAGSHEYF | TGTGCCAGCAGCTCGGGACTAGCGGGGAGTCATGAGTACTTC
TRBJ1-2 | . | . | 19 | TRBV9 | CASSVGLLGAGSANYGYTF | TGTGCCAGCAGCGTAGGACTCCTCGGTGCCGGGTCAGCTAACTATGGCTACACCTTC
TRBJ2-7 | . | TRBD1 | 14 | TRBV5-1 | CASSPRTGSYEQYF | TGCGCCAGCAGCCCGAGGACAGGTTCCTACGAGCAGTACTTC
TRBJ1-3 | . | . | 16 | TRBV19 | CASMDAQGKSGNTIYF | TGTGCCAGTATGGATGCACAGGGAAAATCTGGAAACACCATATATTTT
TRBJ1-2 | . | TRBD1 | 15 | TRBV5-8 | CASSLASGQGRGYTF | TGTGCCAGCAGCTTGGCTTCCGGACAGGGAAGGGGCTACACCTTC
TRBJ2-6 | . | . | 15 | TRBV5-1 | CASSLREAGANVLTF | TGCGCCAGCAGCTTGAGGGAGGCTGGGGCCAACGTCCTGACTTTC
TRBJ2-7 | . | TRBD1 | 15 | TRBV5-1 | CASSGSGQGTYEQYF | TGCGCCAGCAGCGGATCGGGACAGGGTACTTACGAGCAGTACTTC
TRBJ2-2 | once | . | 12 | TRBV19 | CASSIDLGELFF | TGTGCCAGTAGTATAGATCTCGGGGAGCTGTTTTTT
TRBJ1-1 | once | TRBD1 | 15 | TRBV6-1 | CASGYRGGGNTEAFF | TGTGCCAGCGGATACAGGGGCGGAGGGAACACTGAAGCTTTCTTT
TRBJ2-1 | few | TRBD2 | 15 | TRBV5-1 | CASSFTSGGRNEQFF | TGCGCCAGCAGCTTTACTAGCGGGGGGAGAAATGAGCAGTTCTTC
TRBJ2-1 | . | . | 17 | TRBV7-2 | CASRAVSTRMTYNEQFF | TGTGCCAGCAGGGCGGTCAGTACCCGTATGACCTACAATGAGCAGTTCTTC
TRBJ1-5 | . | . | 13 | TRBV10-2 | CASSGSLGEPQHF | TGCGCCAGCAGCGGCTCTCTCGGGGAGCCCCAGCATTTT
TRBJ1-2 | . | . | 14 | TRBV28 | CASSGGTPRGDYTF | TGTGCCAGCAGCGGTGGGACACCGCGAGGAGACTACACCTTC
TRBJ1-2 | . | . | 13 | TRBV14 | CASSLTGRDGYTF | TGTGCCAGCAGCTTGACAGGCCGCGACGGCTACACCTTC
TRBJ2-7 | . | . | 15 | TRBV5-4 | CASSFSGTASYEQYF | TGTGCCAGCAGCTTTAGCGGGACAGCCTCCTACGAGCAGTACTTC
TRBJ1-1 | . | . | 12 | TRBV5-4 | CASRGREGEAFF | TGTGCCAGCAGAGGCAGAGAGGGTGAAGCTTTCTTT
TRBJ2-1 | few | TRBD1 | 15 | TRBV11-3 | CASSPRTGDIDEQFF | TGTGCCAGCAGCCCACGGACAGGGGATATAGATGAGCAGTTCTTC
TRBJ2-7 | . | . | 13 | TRBV4-1 | CASSREQTYEQYF | TGCGCCAGCAGCCGAGAACAAACCTACGAGCAGTACTTC
TRBJ2-7 | few | TRBD2 | 15 | TRBV4-1 | CASSPSGTTSYEQYF | TGCGCCAGCAGCCCCTCCGGGACTACCTCCTACGAGCAGTACTTC
TRBJ2-1 | . | . | 18 | TRBV30 | CAWSLRGAPPSSYNEQFF | TGTGCCTGGAGCCTCCGGGGGGCCCCTCCCAGCTCCTACAATGAGCAGTTCTTC
TRBJ2-1 | few | . | 16 | TRBV27 | CASSLSTAPEENEQFF | TGTGCCAGCAGTTTATCCACAGCTCCGGAGGAGAATGAGCAGTTCTTC
TRBJ2-7 | . | . | 12 | TRBV6-1 | CASSPGIYEQYF | TGTGCCAGCAGCCCGGGAATCTACGAGCAGTACTTC
TRBJ1-1 | . | . | 13 | TRBV28 | CASSLLLNTEAFF | TGTGCCAGCAGTTTACTATTGAACACTGAAGCTTTCTTT